Listed below are T cell receptor beta chains from one sample, sequenced in a study of blood T cell repertoires in COVID-19. Libraries were prepared by immunoSEQ multiplex PCR; TCRdb keeps only in-frame clonotypes and omits some of them. The table records some 60,000 clones, 75% to 85% of them present only once. The sequencing input was peripheral blood. The source of these receptors is a human donor in a cohort sampled during active COVID-19. Both conserved end residues are part of each CDR3. The order of the fields is V gene, clone size, D gene, J gene, CDR3 protein, CDR3 DNA. The D gene is left open where the match is weak. Clone size is stated in some rows and not others, as once, few, many or a class when expanded.

V: TRBV6-5
size: -
D: TRBD2
J: TRBJ2-3
CDR3: CASSYSRGGEDTQYF
DNA: TGTGCCAGCAGTTACTCGCGGGGGGGTGAAGATACGCAGTATTTT

V: TRBV7-2
size: -
D: TRBD2
J: TRBJ2-3
CDR3: CASRYLAGITDTQYF
DNA: TGTGCCAGCAGGTATCTAGCGGGCATCACAGATACGCAGTATTTT

V: TRBV10-3
size: -
D: TRBD2
J: TRBJ2-7
CDR3: CAVLAGGDYEQYF
DNA: TGTGCCGTTCTAGCGGGGGGGGACTACGAGCAGTACTTC

V: TRBV24-1
size: -
D: -
J: TRBJ2-3
CDR3: CATSQEGNTDTQYF
DNA: TGTGCCACCAGTCAGGAGGGGAACACAGATACGCAGTATTTT

V: TRBV4-1
size: -
D: TRBD2
J: TRBJ2-3
CDR3: CASSQGGTSGGSTDTQYF
DNA: TGCGCCAGCAGCCAAGGAGGGACTAGCGGGGGGAGCACAGATACGCAGTATTTT

V: TRBV19
size: once
D: TRBD2
J: TRBJ2-3
CDR3: CASSIETSGGTDTQYF
DNA: TGTGCCAGTAGTATTGAGACTAGCGGGGGAACAGATACGCAGTATTTT

V: TRBV27
size: once
D: -
J: TRBJ1-2
CDR3: CASSPGAPANYGYTF
DNA: TGTGCCAGCAGCCCAGGGGCCCCAGCTAACTATGGCTACACCTTC

V: TRBV11-3
size: once
D: -
J: TRBJ2-3
CDR3: CASSLGRNTDTQYF
DNA: TGTGCCAGCAGCTTAGGGCGGAACACAGATACGCAGTATTTT

V: TRBV4-3
size: -
D: TRBD2
J: TRBJ2-1
CDR3: CASSPISGGGYEQFF
DNA: TGCGCCAGCAGCCCAATTAGCGGGGGGGGTTATGAGCAGTTCTTC

V: TRBV28
size: few
D: -
J: TRBJ1-1
CDR3: CASSLSPARRANTEAFF
DNA: TGTGCCAGCAGTTTATCCCCGGCCAGGAGGGCGAACACTGAAGCTTTCTTT

V: TRBV5-1
size: -
D: TRBD1
J: TRBJ2-5
CDR3: CASSFKAGTGEGETQYF
DNA: TGCGCCAGCAGCTTCAAAGCCGGGACAGGGGAGGGAGAGACCCAGTACTTC

V: TRBV4-1
size: -
D: TRBD1
J: TRBJ2-1
CDR3: CASSQGALQGGHNEQFF
DNA: TGCGCCAGCAGCCAAGGGGCCCTACAGGGGGGACACAATGAGCAGTTCTTC

V: TRBV27
size: -
D: -
J: TRBJ2-7
CDR3: CASSLSRGPGYEQYF
DNA: TGTGCCAGCAGTTTATCGCGGGGGCCTGGCTACGAGCAGTACTTC

V: TRBV27
size: -
D: -
J: TRBJ2-3
CDR3: CASTARGVSDTQYF
DNA: TGTGCCAGCACGGCCAGGGGGGTGTCAGATACGCAGTATTTT

V: TRBV24-1
size: -
D: TRBD2
J: TRBJ2-1
CDR3: CATSGQRGGPYNEQFF
DNA: TGTGCCACCAGTGGCCAGCGGGGGGGCCCCTACAATGAGCAGTTCTTC

V: TRBV11-2
size: -
D: -
J: TRBJ1-6
CDR3: CASSSPSTGALHF
DNA: TGTGCCAGCAGCTCTCCTTCGACAGGCGCCCTCCACTTT

V: TRBV15
size: -
D: -
J: TRBJ1-3
CDR3: CATSRDKGNTIYF
DNA: TGTGCCACCAGCAGAGACAAAGGAAACACCATATATTTT

V: TRBV28
size: once
D: TRBD1
J: TRBJ1-5
CDR3: CASKPQGVRQPQHF
DNA: TGTGCCAGCAAGCCCCAGGGGGTGCGTCAGCCCCAGCATTTT

V: TRBV19
size: -
D: TRBD1
J: TRBJ2-4
CDR3: CASSMNRGRLVIQYF
DNA: TGTGCCAGTAGTATGAACAGGGGGCGCTTGGTCATTCAGTACTTC

V: TRBV6-1
size: -
D: -
J: TRBJ1-2
CDR3: CASSEAGARGYTF
DNA: TGTGCCAGCAGTGAGGCGGGGGCTCGTGGCTACACCTTC

V: TRBV6-4
size: -
D: -
J: TRBJ1-5
CDR3: CASSPELSQPQHF
DNA: TGTGCCAGCTCCCCCGAGCTAAGTCAGCCCCAGCATTTT

V: TRBV5-1
size: -
D: -
J: TRBJ1-2
CDR3: CASSQDSNYGYTF
DNA: TGCGCCAGCAGCCAGGACAGCAACTATGGCTACACCTTC

V: TRBV27
size: once
D: -
J: TRBJ2-3
CDR3: CASSPRRSFIVPDTQYF
DNA: TGTGCCAGCAGTCCCCGGAGGTCTTTTATAGTCCCCGATACGCAGTATTTT

V: TRBV5-5
size: -
D: TRBD1
J: TRBJ1-2
CDR3: CASNSDRPYGYTF
DNA: TGTGCCAGCAACTCGGACAGGCCCTATGGCTACACCTTC

V: TRBV10-3
size: -
D: -
J: TRBJ2-7
CDR3: CAIRTTREQYF
DNA: TGTGCCATCAGGACGACTAGGGAGCAGTACTTC

V: TRBV10-2
size: -
D: -
J: TRBJ2-2
CDR3: CASSVGQGASAGELFF
DNA: TGCGCCAGCAGTGTAGGGCAGGGTGCGTCGGCCGGGGAGCTGTTTTTT

V: TRBV2
size: -
D: TRBD1
J: TRBJ2-2
CDR3: CASLVGGLDRDRENGELFF
DNA: TGTGCCAGCCTCGTAGGAGGTTTAGACCGGGACAGGGAAAACGGGGAGCTGTTTTTT

V: TRBV19
size: few
D: -
J: TRBJ1-3
CDR3: CASSIMRGSSGNTIYF
DNA: TGTGCCAGTAGTATCATGCGTGGGAGCTCTGGAAACACCATATATTTT

V: TRBV19
size: -
D: TRBD2
J: TRBJ2-7
CDR3: CASRTSGEDEQYF
DNA: TGTGCCAGCAGGACTAGCGGGGAGGACGAGCAGTACTTC

V: TRBV4-3
size: -
D: -
J: TRBJ1-5
CDR3: CASSQDLAGYQPQHF
DNA: TGCGCCAGCAGCCAAGATCTGGCAGGTTATCAGCCCCAGCATTTT

V: TRBV6-2/TRBV6-3
size: -
D: TRBD2
J: TRBJ2-3
CDR3: CASSYGGEDTQYF
DNA: TGTGCCAGCAGTTACGGGGGGGAAGATACGCAGTATTTT

V: TRBV7-9
size: large
D: -
J: TRBJ1-1
CDR3: CASSKREGVRQAFF
DNA: TGTGCCAGCAGCAAACGGGAGGGGGTTCGTCAAGCTTTCTTT

V: TRBV6-2/TRBV6-3
size: -
D: TRBD1
J: TRBJ1-5
CDR3: CASSRNRGRTVNQPQHF
DNA: TGTGCCAGCAGCCGAAACAGGGGGCGAACGGTCAATCAGCCCCAGCATTTT

V: TRBV29-1
size: -
D: -
J: TRBJ2-6
CDR3: CSVGVSGSWSSGANVLTF
DNA: TGCAGCGTTGGGGTCTCCGGGAGCTGGTCCTCTGGGGCCAACGTCCTGACTTTC

V: TRBV19
size: -
D: -
J: TRBJ2-1
CDR3: CASSPPNEQFF
DNA: TGTGCCAGTAGTCCTCCTAATGAGCAGTTCTTC

V: TRBV19
size: -
D: -
J: TRBJ1-3
CDR3: CASSMLTAGNTIYF
DNA: TGTGCCAGTAGTATGCTGACAGCTGGAAACACCATATATTTT

V: TRBV5-8
size: -
D: TRBD2
J: TRBJ2-5
CDR3: CASSPYSGGAKETQYF
DNA: TGTGCCAGCAGTCCCTATAGCGGGGGGGCCAAGGAGACCCAGTACTTC

V: TRBV7-2
size: -
D: -
J: TRBJ2-7
CDR3: CASSPRVFHEQYF
DNA: TGTGCCAGCAGTCCACGGGTCTTCCACGAGCAGTACTTC

V: TRBV9
size: -
D: TRBD1
J: TRBJ2-7
CDR3: CASSPLGDRGNEQYF
DNA: TGTGCCAGCTCCCCCCTTGGCGACAGGGGCAACGAGCAGTACTTC

V: TRBV5-4
size: -
D: TRBD1
J: TRBJ2-7
CDR3: CASSWDSYEQYF
DNA: TGTGCCAGCAGCTGGGACAGCTACGAGCAGTACTTC

V: TRBV6-5
size: few
D: -
J: TRBJ1-5
CDR3: CASRRQLGAGQPQHF
DNA: TGTGCCAGCAGACGCCAGCTTGGGGCCGGTCAGCCCCAGCATTTT

V: TRBV14
size: once
D: -
J: TRBJ2-7
CDR3: CANSHSHEQYF
DNA: TGTGCCAACAGCCATAGCCACGAGCAGTACTTC

V: TRBV9
size: -
D: -
J: TRBJ1-1
CDR3: CASSAGQNTEAFF
DNA: TGTGCCAGCAGCGCTGGACAGAACACTGAAGCTTTCTTT

V: TRBV14
size: -
D: -
J: TRBJ1-2
CDR3: CASSRAGRGNYGYTF
DNA: TGTGCCAGCAGCCGAGCAGGGAGGGGGAACTATGGCTACACCTTC

V: TRBV5-6
size: many
D: -
J: TRBJ1-2
CDR3: CASSLVTREGYGYTF
DNA: TGTGCCAGCAGCTTGGTCACCAGGGAGGGCTATGGCTACACCTTC

V: TRBV5-1
size: -
D: -
J: TRBJ2-5
CDR3: CASSFEGGETQYF
DNA: TGCGCCTCGAGCTTCGAGGGGGGGGAGACCCAGTACTTC

V: TRBV6-5
size: once
D: -
J: TRBJ1-1
CDR3: CASRKSQGNTEAFF
DNA: TGTGCCAGCAGAAAATCGCAGGGAAACACTGAAGCTTTCTTT